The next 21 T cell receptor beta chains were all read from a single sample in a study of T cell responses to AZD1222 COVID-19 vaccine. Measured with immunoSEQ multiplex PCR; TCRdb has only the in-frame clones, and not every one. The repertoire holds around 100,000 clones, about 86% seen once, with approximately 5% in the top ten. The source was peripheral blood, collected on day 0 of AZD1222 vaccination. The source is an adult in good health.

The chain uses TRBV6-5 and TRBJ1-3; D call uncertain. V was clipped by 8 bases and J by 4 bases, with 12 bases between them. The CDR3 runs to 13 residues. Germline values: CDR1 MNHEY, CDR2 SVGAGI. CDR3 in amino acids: CASLSTIGNTIYF. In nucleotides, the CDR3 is TGTGCCAGCCTTTCGACGATAGGAAACACCATATATTTT.

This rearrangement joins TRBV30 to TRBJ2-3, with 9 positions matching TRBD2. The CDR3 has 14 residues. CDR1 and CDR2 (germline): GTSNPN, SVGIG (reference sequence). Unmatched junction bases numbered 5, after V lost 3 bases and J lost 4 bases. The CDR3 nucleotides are TGTGCCTGGAGGGCTAGCGGGACCTCAGATACGCAGTATTTT. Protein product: CAWRASGTSDTQYF.

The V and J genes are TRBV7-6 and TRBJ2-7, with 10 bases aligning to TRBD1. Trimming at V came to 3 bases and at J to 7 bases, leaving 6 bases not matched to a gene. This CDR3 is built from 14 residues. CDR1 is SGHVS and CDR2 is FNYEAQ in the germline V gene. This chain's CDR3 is CASSLEDRGREQYF. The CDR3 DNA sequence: TGTGCCAGCAGCTTGGAGGACAGGGGGAGAGAGCAGTACTTC.

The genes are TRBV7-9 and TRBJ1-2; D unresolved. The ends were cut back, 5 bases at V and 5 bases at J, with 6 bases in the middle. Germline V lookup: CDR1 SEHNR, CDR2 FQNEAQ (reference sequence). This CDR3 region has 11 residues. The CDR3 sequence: CASSVGYGYTF. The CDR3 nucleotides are TGTGCCAGCAGCGTAGGGTATGGCTACACCTTC.

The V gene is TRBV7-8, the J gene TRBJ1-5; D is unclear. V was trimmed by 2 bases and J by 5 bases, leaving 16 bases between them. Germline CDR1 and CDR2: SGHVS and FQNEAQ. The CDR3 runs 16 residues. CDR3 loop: CASSLKIQVEDQPQHF. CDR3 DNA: TGTGCCAGCAGCTTAAAGATTCAGGTGGAGGATCAGCCCCAGCATTTT.

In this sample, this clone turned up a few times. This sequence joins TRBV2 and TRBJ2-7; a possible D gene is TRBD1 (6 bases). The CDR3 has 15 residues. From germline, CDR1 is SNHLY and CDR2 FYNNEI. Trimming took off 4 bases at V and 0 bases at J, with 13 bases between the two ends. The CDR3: CASSAGHRSSYEQYF. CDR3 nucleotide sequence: TGTGCCAGCAGTGCGGGACACAGGAGCTCCTACGAGCAGTACTTC.

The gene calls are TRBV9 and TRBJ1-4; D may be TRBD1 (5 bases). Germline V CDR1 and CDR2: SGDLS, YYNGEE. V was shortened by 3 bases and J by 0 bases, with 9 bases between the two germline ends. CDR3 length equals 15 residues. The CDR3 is CASSGGISTNEKLFF. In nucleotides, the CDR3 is TGTGCCAGCAGCGGGGGGATTTCAACTAATGAAAAACTGTTTTTT.

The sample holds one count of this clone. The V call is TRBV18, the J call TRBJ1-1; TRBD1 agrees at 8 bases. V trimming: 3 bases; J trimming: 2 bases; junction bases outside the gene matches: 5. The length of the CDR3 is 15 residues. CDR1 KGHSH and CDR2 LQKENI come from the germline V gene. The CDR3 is CASSPNGQGNTEAFF. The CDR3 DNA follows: TGTGCCAGCTCACCCAACGGACAGGGAAACACTGAAGCTTTCTTT.

DNA of the CDR3: TGTGCCAGCAGCACGCTACAGGGGGGAACTGAAGCTTTCTTT. Its translation: CASSTLQGGTEAFF. The genes are TRBV3-1 (or the pseudogene TRBV3-2) and TRBJ1-1; the match to TRBD1 covers 8 bases. Germline CDR1 is LGHDT and CDR2 is YNNKEL (reference sequence). Trimming removed 5 bases from V and 5 bases from J; junction bases left unmatched: 7. The CDR3 consists of 14 residues.

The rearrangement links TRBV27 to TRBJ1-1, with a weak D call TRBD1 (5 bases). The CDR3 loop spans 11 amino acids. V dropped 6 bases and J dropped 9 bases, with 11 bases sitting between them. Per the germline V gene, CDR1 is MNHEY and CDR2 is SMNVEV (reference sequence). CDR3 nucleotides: TGTGCCAGCAGCGTAAGGGGAAAAGCTTTCTTT. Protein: CASSVRGKAFF.

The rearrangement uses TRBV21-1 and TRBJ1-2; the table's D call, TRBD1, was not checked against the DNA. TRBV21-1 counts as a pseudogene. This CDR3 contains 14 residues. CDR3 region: CASSKVGQGYGYTF. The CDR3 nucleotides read TGTGCCAGCAGCAAAGTGGGGCAGGGCTATGGCTACACCTTC.

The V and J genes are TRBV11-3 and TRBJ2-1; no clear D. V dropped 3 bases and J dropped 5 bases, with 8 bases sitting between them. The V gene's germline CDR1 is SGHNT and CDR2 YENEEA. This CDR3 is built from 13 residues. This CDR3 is CASSFEGDNEQFF. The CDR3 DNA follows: TGTGCCAGCAGCTTCGAAGGAGACAATGAGCAGTTCTTC.

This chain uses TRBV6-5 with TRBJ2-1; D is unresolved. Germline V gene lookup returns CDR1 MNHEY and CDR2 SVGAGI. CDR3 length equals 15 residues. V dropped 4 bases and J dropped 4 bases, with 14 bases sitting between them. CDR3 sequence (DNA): TGTGCCAGCAGTTCATCCACCATCGGATACAATGAGCAGTTCTTC. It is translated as CASSSSTIGYNEQFF.

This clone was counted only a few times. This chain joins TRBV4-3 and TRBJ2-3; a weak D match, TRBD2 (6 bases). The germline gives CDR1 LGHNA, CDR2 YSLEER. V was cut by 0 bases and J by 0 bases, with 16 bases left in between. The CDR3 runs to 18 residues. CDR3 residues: CASSQEQGGTPSTDTQYF. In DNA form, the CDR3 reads TGCGCCAGCAGCCAAGAGCAGGGAGGCACCCCTAGCACAGATACGCAGTATTTT.

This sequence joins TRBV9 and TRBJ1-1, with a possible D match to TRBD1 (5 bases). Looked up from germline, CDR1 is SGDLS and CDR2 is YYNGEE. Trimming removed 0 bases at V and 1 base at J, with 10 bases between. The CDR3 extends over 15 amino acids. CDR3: CASSVEAGWNTEAFF. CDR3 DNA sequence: TGTGCCAGCAGCGTAGAGGCAGGGTGGAACACTGAAGCTTTCTTT.

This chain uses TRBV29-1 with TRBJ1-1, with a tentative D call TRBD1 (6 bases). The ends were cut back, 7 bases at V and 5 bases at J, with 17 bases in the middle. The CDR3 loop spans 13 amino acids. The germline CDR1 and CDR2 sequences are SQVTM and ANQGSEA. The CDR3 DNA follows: TGCAGCGGTAGGGGAGGGGGGCTAACTGAAGCTTTCTTT. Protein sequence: CSGRGGGLTEAFF.

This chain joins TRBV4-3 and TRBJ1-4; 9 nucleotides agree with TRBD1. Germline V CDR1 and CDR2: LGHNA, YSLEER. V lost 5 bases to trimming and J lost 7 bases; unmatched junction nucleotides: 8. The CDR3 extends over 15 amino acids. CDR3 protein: CASSSGQGSGEKLFF. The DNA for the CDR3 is TGCGCCAGCAGCTCGGGACAGGGTTCAGGTGAAAAACTGTTTTTT.

CDR3 region: CASSVGGRAYEQYF. CDR3 bases: TGTGCCAGCAGCGTCGGTGGGCGTGCCTACGAGCAGTACTTC. The chain couples TRBV9 to TRBJ2-7; unclear D gene. Germline loops: CDR1 SGDLS, CDR2 YYNGEE. Trimming removed 2 bases from V and 2 bases from J, with 11 bases in between. CDR3 length: 14 residues.

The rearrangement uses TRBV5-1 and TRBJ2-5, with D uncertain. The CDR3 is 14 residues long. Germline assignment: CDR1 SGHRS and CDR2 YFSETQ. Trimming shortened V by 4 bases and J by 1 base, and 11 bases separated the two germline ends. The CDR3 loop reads CASSPSSAQETQYF. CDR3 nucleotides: TGCGCCAGCAGCCCCTCGTCGGCCCAAGAGACCCAGTACTTC. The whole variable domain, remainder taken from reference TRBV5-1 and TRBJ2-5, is KAGVTQTPRYLIKTRGQQVTLSCSPISGHRSVSWYQQTPGQGLQFLFEYFSETQRNKGNFPGRFSGRQFSNSRSEMNVSTLELGDSALYLCASSPSSAQETQYFGPGTRLLVL.

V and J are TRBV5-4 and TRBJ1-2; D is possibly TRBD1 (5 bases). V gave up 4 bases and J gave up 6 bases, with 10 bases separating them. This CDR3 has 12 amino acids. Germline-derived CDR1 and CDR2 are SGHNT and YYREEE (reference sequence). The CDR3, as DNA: TGTGCCAGCAGCCATACAGGAGATGGCTACACCTTC. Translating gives CASSHTGDGYTF.

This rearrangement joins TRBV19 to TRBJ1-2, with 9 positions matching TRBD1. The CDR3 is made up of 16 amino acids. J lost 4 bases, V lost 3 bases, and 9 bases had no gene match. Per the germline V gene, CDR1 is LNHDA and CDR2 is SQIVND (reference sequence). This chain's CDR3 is CASSIRTGARIYGYTF. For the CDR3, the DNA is TGTGCCAGTAGTATTCGGACAGGGGCGCGGATCTATGGCTACACCTTC.